Shown below are 30 T cell receptor beta chains from a single sample sequenced in a study of control samples from healthy donors and cancer patients. TCRdb's table, derived via immunoSEQ multiplex PCR, lists solely in-frame clones and lacks some. The sample lists 90,000 to 150,000 clones; roughly nine tenths were seen once. Sequencing was done on a sample of blood. These receptors were collected from a woman younger than 30 in good health.

The chain combines TRBV7-2 with TRBJ2-3; possibly TRBD1 for D (6 bases). V gave up 5 bases and J gave up 3 bases, with 18 bases separating them. Germline assignment: CDR1 SGHTA and CDR2 FQGNSA. The CDR3 is made up of 16 amino acids. The CDR3, as DNA: TGTGCCAGCAGCCAAATGTCCTGGGACAAGACAGATACGCAGTATTTT. Translated: CASSQMSWDKTDTQYF.

CDR3 protein: CASSLVAGGPVGNEQFF. The CDR3 DNA is TGTGCCAGCAGCTTAGTAGCGGGAGGGCCGGTCGGCAATGAGCAGTTCTTC. The J gene is TRBJ2-1, the V gene TRBV7-3; 11 nucleotides line up with TRBD2. This CDR3 contains 17 residues. The germline gives CDR1 SGHTA, CDR2 FQGTGA. With 2 bases clipped from V and 6 bases from J, the junction kept 9 bases outside the gene matches. The complete variable domain, with remaining parts taken from reference TRBV7-3 and TRBJ2-1, reads GAGVSQTPSNKVTEKGKYVELRCDPISGHTALYWYRQSLGQGPEFLIYFQGTGAADDSGLPNDRFFAVRPEGSVSTLKIQRTERGDSAVYLCASSLVAGGPVGNEQFFGPGTRLTVL.

The V gene is TRBV4-3, the J gene TRBJ1-2, with D perhaps TRBD1 (6 bases). Germline CDR1 LGHNA, CDR2 YSLEER. The CDR3 sequence is 16 residues long. V lost 4 bases and J 4 bases, leaving 19 bases between the germline ends. CDR3 loop: CASSPSLGGSSYGYTF. The CDR3 DNA is TGCGCCAGCAGCCCTTCATTAGGGGGTAGTAGCTATGGCTACACCTTC.

The genes are TRBV7-2 and TRBJ2-1; 8 bases map to TRBD1. With 1 base clipped from V and 4 bases from J, the junction kept 9 bases outside the gene matches. CDR1 SGHTA and CDR2 FQGNSA come from the germline V gene. The CDR3 consists of 17 residues. The CDR3: CASSLDHRTGIYNEQFF. For the CDR3, the DNA is TGTGCCAGCAGCTTAGACCATCGGACAGGGATTTACAATGAGCAGTTCTTC.

This clone was seen a handful of times. The chain recombines TRBV21-1 with TRBJ1-6; the DNA was not used to check the table's D call, TRBD1. TRBV21-1 constitutes a pseudogene. CDR3 length equals 18 residues. CDR3 residues: CASSKREKGQGLNSPLHF. The CDR3 nucleotides read TGTGCCAGCAGCAAACGAGAAAAAGGACAGGGTCTTAATTCACCCCTCCACTTT.

The chain is built from TRBV15 and TRBJ1-4; a weak D match, TRBD1 (5 bases). The CDR3 extends over 17 amino acids. Between the trimmed V and J ends, which lost 5 bases and 5 bases, there was a span of 21 bases. The germline gives CDR1 LNHNV, CDR2 YYDKDF (reference sequence). This chain's CDR3 is CATSDRWGGTGNEKLFF. For the CDR3, the DNA is TGTGCCACCAGCGACCGCTGGGGCGGGACGGGCAATGAAAAACTGTTTTTT.

In its sample, this clone was seen a few times. V is TRBV2 and J is TRBJ1-4; 7 bases fit TRBD1. In germline, CDR1 is SNHLY, CDR2 FYNNEI. The CDR3 is 12 amino acids. The trim removed 9 bases at V and 8 bases at J, leaving 6 bases unmatched. CDR3 sequence (DNA): TGTGCCAGTACAGGGGAGAGGGAAAAACTGTTTTTT. This encodes CASTGEREKLFF.

The V and J genes are TRBV5-1 and TRBJ2-7; a possible D gene is TRBD2 (6 bases). This CDR3 has 15 amino acids. Germline V gene lookup returns CDR1 SGHRS and CDR2 YFSETQ. The ends were cut back, 1 base at V and 4 bases at J, with 15 bases in the middle. The CDR3 region is CASSLSFGSKYEQYF. CDR3 in DNA: TGCGCCAGCAGCTTGTCCTTCGGGAGCAAGTACGAGCAGTACTTC.

V and J are TRBV30 and TRBJ1-3, with D hard to call. The germline V gene encodes CDR1 GTSNPN and CDR2 SVGIG (reference sequence). This CDR3 is built from 11 residues. Trimming pared 5 bases from V and 7 bases from J, leaving 9 bases between. The DNA for the CDR3 is TGTGCCTGGGGGGTACGGAACACCATATATTTT. Its translation is CAWGVRNTIYF.

V usage is TRBV11-3 and J usage is TRBJ2-5; TRBD1 might be the D (5 bases). Trimming cost V 0 bases and J 5 bases, with 13 bases left between them. This CDR3 is built from 15 residues. The germline V gene encodes CDR1 SGHNT and CDR2 YENEEA. In nucleotides, the CDR3 is TGTGCCAGCAGCTTAGATGGTGGGGCAACGGAGACCCAGTACTTC. Encoded protein: CASSLDGGATETQYF.

The V gene is TRBV21-1, the J gene TRBJ2-3; the D call in the table, TRBD1, was not verified against the DNA. TRBV21-1 is a documented pseudogene. This CDR3 region has 16 residues. The CDR3 protein is CASSRYRGDSTDTQYF. The CDR3 bases are TGTGCCAGCAGCAGATACAGGGGGGATAGCACAGATACGCAGTATTTT.

This sequence joins TRBV30 and TRBJ1-6; D is perhaps TRBD1 (5 bases). Trimming removed 1 base at V and 7 bases at J, with 11 bases between. Germline CDR1 GTSNPN, CDR2 SVGIG (reference sequence). The CDR3 is 14 residues long. This chain's CDR3 is CAWSENRWNSPLHF. The CDR3 nucleotides read TGTGCCTGGAGTGAGAACAGGTGGAATTCACCCCTCCACTTT.

The CDR3, as DNA: TGCAGTGCTAGTTTGATGGGACTAGCCTCAAATGAGCAGTTCTTC. Protein product: CSASLMGLASNEQFF. The chain couples TRBV20-1 to TRBJ2-1; 9 bases agree with TRBD2. The V gene's germline CDR1 is DFQATT and CDR2 SNEGSKA (reference sequence). Trimming at V came to 3 bases and at J to 7 bases, leaving 10 bases not matched to a gene. The CDR3 has 15 amino acids.

A remark on this clone: Germline is not matched at one junction end, which may reflect a read error. The chain combines TRBV7-2 with TRBJ2-7; 11 bases align to TRBD2. The CDR3 is 16 amino acids. The V gene's germline CDR1 is SGHTA and CDR2 FQGNSA. The DNA for the CDR3 is TGTGCCAGCAGCTTAGAAGTGGGACTAGCGGCACTGAGCCTACAGTTC. It translates to CASSLEVGLAALSLQF.

The rearrangement links TRBV5-8 to TRBJ1-2, with D possibly being TRBD1 (6 bases). Trimming stripped 5 bases from V and 5 bases from J, with 16 bases between. This CDR3 has 14 residues. From germline, CDR1 is SGHTS and CDR2 YDEGEE. CDR3 loop: CASRQTGSSYGYTF. The CDR3 DNA reads as TGTGCCAGCAGACAGACAGGAAGTTCTTATGGCTACACCTTC.

This clone rates as medium-sized (0.01 to 0.1%). The rearrangement links TRBV6-5 to TRBJ2-7; tentatively, D is TRBD1 (5 bases). Trimming took off 3 bases at V and 2 bases at J, with 11 bases between the two ends. This CDR3 spans 14 amino acids. The germline V gene has CDR1 MNHEY and CDR2 SVGAGI. The CDR3 DNA sequence: TGTGCCAGCAGTTATGCCAGGGCAACCTACGAGCAGTACTTC. It translates to CASSYARATYEQYF.

This chain uses TRBV28 with TRBJ2-5; 10 bases agree with TRBD1. J was trimmed by 5 bases and V by 2 bases; bases with no gene match: 5. Germline loops: CDR1 MDHEN, CDR2 SYDVKM. CDR3 length: 15 residues. CDR3 DNA: TGTGCCAGCAGTTTAAGCGACAGGGGGCGGGAGACCCAGTACTTC. Protein product: CASSLSDRGRETQYF. Using reference TRBV28 and TRBJ2-5 for the parts outside the CDR3, the full variable domain is DVKVTQSSRYLVKRTGEKVFLECVQDMDHENMFWYRQDPGLGLRLIYFSYDVKMKEKGDIPEGYSVSREKKERFSLILESASTNQTSMYLCASSLSDRGRETQYFGPGTRLLVL.

The rearrangement joins TRBV7-2 to TRBJ2-5; tentatively, D is TRBD2 (6 bases). Germline loops: CDR1 SGHTA, CDR2 FQGNSA. The CDR3 extends over 15 amino acids. V lost 5 bases to trimming and J lost 2 bases, with 15 bases between them. The CDR3 region has the DNA TGTGCCAGCAGCCGCGATCTAGCGTTTCAAGAGACCCAGTACTTC. This encodes CASSRDLAFQETQYF.

This clone was picked up one time. The V and J genes are TRBV19 and TRBJ1-5; D not certain. With 0 bases removed from V and 2 bases from J, the gap between germline ends came to 2 bases. Germline V gene data show CDR1 as LNHDA and CDR2 as SQIVND (reference sequence). CDR3 length equals 13 residues. The CDR3 is CASSIDGNQPQHF. The DNA of the CDR3 is TGTGCCAGTAGTATAGATGGCAATCAGCCCCAGCATTTT.

This clone was observed once. CDR3 DNA sequence: TGTGCCAGCAGCTTGGGACAGCACACTGAAGCTTTCTTT. This gives the protein CASSLGQHTEAFF. This sequence joins TRBV2 and TRBJ1-1; 7 nucleotides line up with TRBD1. CDR1 is SNHLY, CDR2 FYNNEI, per germline. The CDR3 extends over 13 amino acids. Trimming at V came to 6 bases and at J to 3 bases, leaving 4 bases not matched to a gene.

The rearrangement uses TRBV27 and TRBJ1-1; 8 positions agree with TRBD1. V dropped 5 bases and J dropped 2; count of bases not matched to a gene: 25. The CDR3 is made up of 21 amino acids. Germline V CDR1 and CDR2: MNHEY, SMNVEV (reference sequence). The CDR3 nucleotides are TGTGCCAGCAGTCACGGACAGGGTTTTGTCCCGAATGACGCCGCAAACACTGAAGCTTTCTTT. Translating it yields CASSHGQGFVPNDAANTEAFF.

The V and J genes are TRBV28 and TRBJ2-1; 9 bases agree with TRBD2. Germline assignment: CDR1 MDHEN and CDR2 SYDVKM. Trimming at V came to 7 bases and at J to 0 bases, leaving 7 bases not matched to a gene. The CDR3 sequence is 16 residues long. The chain's CDR3 is CASTLSGGSSYNEQFF. The CDR3 coding sequence is TGTGCCAGCACCCTTAGCGGGGGAAGCTCCTACAATGAGCAGTTCTTC.

This chain joins TRBV6-7 and TRBJ2-6; weak D call: TRBD1 (6 bases). Being an ORF, TRBV6-7 has a function that is uncertain. The CDR3 runs 18 residues. V was trimmed by 7 bases and J by 0 bases, leaving 19 bases between them. CDR3 nucleotide sequence: TGTGCCAGCACCCCCAAACCGGGACACTTCTCTGGGGCCAACGTCCTGACTTTC. Translating it yields CASTPKPGHFSGANVLTF.

This clone was observed a single time. The chain carries TRBV4-3 and TRBJ1-2; tentative D call: TRBD1 (6 bases). Germline CDR1 reads LGHNA; CDR2 reads YSLEER. The germline V and J ends were trimmed by 1 base and 8 bases, with 17 bases remaining between them. The CDR3 runs 15 residues. This CDR3 reads CASSQVLWGAGGYTF. In DNA form, the CDR3 reads TGCGCCAGCAGCCAAGTACTATGGGGGGCCGGGGGCTACACCTTC.

In DNA, the CDR3 is TGTGCCAGCAGTGAGATCAGGGTGTCTCGCTCTAGCACAGATACGCAGTATTTT. Translation gives CASSEIRVSRSSTDTQYF. The chain joins TRBV25-1 to TRBJ2-3, with a weak D call TRBD1 (5 bases). Looked up from germline, CDR1 is MGHDK and CDR2 is SYGVNS. This CDR3 comprises 18 residues. V gave up 3 bases and J gave up 0 bases, with 19 bases separating them.

The J gene is TRBJ2-7, the V gene TRBV5-5, with D possibly TRBD2 on 6 matching bases. Per the germline V gene, CDR1 is SGHKS and CDR2 is YYEKEE (reference sequence). The CDR3 is 14 residues long. Trimming left V 3 bases short and J 3 bases short, with 13 bases between. The CDR3: CASSSSGPSYEQYF. In nucleotides, the CDR3 is TGTGCCAGCAGCTCCAGCGGGCCCAGCTACGAGCAGTACTTC.

The chain recombines TRBV7-9 with TRBJ1-1; the D is unclear. The CDR3 spans 12 residues. Germline V CDR1 and CDR2: SEHNR, FQNEAQ (reference sequence). Trimming left V 3 bases short and J 3 bases short, with 5 bases between. Written as DNA, the CDR3 is TGTGCCAGCAGCTTCGGGGACACTGAAGCTTTCTTT. It codes for CASSFGDTEAFF.

The CDR3 DNA reads TGTGCCAGCTCCTCCTCTCTGGATACGCAGTATTTT. As protein: CASSSSLDTQYF. The chain couples TRBV12-3 or TRBV12-4 to TRBJ2-3; D remains unclear. Trimming pared 8 bases from V and 6 bases from J, leaving 12 bases between. The CDR3 has 12 residues.

V is TRBV28 and J is TRBJ1-4; 10 bases align to TRBD1. This CDR3 contains 15 residues. V lost 5 bases, J lost 7 bases, and 7 bases stayed unmatched. CDR1 and CDR2 (germline): MDHEN, SYDVKM. CDR3 bases: TGTGCCAGCAGTGACAGGGGGCTAGGCGGTGAAAAACTGTTTTTT. This encodes CASSDRGLGGEKLFF.

The rearrangement joins TRBV12-3 or TRBV12-4 to TRBJ2-5; 7 nucleotides match TRBD2. The CDR3 runs 13 residues. V shed 3 bases and J 4 bases; nucleotides not matched to a gene: 2. In DNA form, the CDR3 reads TGTGCCAGCAGTTTTTTAGCGGGAGAGACCCAGTACTTC. The encoded protein is CASSFLAGETQYF.